The 21 T cell receptor beta chains below all came from one sample that was sequenced in a study of T cell repertoires in cytomegalovirus infection. TCRdb fed the reads into MiXCR, producing one record per CDR3 protein. Seen here are 210,000 or so distinct CDR3 sequences, around 6.4% observed once, and the top ten hold around 6.9%. The material sequenced was PBMCs. These receptors all stem from a human donor in good health (CMV status not recorded). Some clones in this sample may be carry-over from other donors' samples.

This clonotype was detected many times. The CDR3 spells CASSLRMNSPLHF. The CDR3 DNA follows: TGTGCCAGCAGCTTGAGGATGAATTCACCCCTCCACTTT. The chain employs TRBV7-2 and TRBJ1-6, with no clear D. Trimming took 3 bases from V and 7 from J, leaving 7 bases between them. The CDR3 sequence is 13 residues long. Per the germline V gene, CDR1 is SGHTA and CDR2 is FQGNSA.

This clonotype was recorded many times. The gene calls are TRBV7-3 and TRBJ2-1, with 7 nucleotides matching TRBD2. The CDR3 extends over 15 amino acids. Germline V gives CDR1 SGHTA, CDR2 FQGTGA. V was clipped by 5 bases and J by 1 base; unmatched bases: 5. The CDR3 DNA reads as TGTGCCAGCAGCCCGATAGCGGGTTCCTACAATGAGCAGTTCTTC. Protein sequence: CASSPIAGSYNEQFF.

The chain carries TRBV20-1 and TRBJ2-7, with a tentative D call TRBD2 (6 bases). Per the germline V gene, CDR1 is DFQATT and CDR2 is SNEGSKA (reference sequence). V lost 6 bases, J lost 0 bases, and 18 bases lay in between. This CDR3 is built from 15 residues. The CDR3 bases are TGCAGTGCAACTCGAGGGAGGTCTAGCTCCTACGAGCAGTACTTC. It specifies CSATRGRSSSYEQYF.

This clonotype was seen repeatedly, ten times or more. The gene calls are TRBV28 and TRBJ1-1, with D tentatively TRBD1 (5 bases). Germline V gene sequence: CDR1 MDHEN, CDR2 SYDVKM. Trimming stripped 0 bases from V and 4 bases from J, with 12 bases between. The CDR3 extends over 15 amino acids. In DNA form, the CDR3 reads TGTGCCAGCAGTTTATGGGGGGACCCTGGCACTGAAGCTTTCTTT. As protein: CASSLWGDPGTEAFF.

In its sample, this clonotype was seen many times. The chain carries TRBV28 and TRBJ1-5; possible D gene TRBD1, 5 bases. Trimming pared 3 bases from V and 1 base from J, leaving 16 bases between. Germline V gene lookup returns CDR1 MDHEN and CDR2 SYDVKM. This CDR3 spans 17 amino acids. CDR3 coding DNA: TGTGCCAGCAGTTTGGCCCCCGTCGGGGACAGCAATCAGCCCCAGCATTTT. Its protein is CASSLAPVGDSNQPQHF.

This clonotype appeared a few times. The V call is TRBV28, the J call TRBJ2-2, with D possibly being TRBD1 (5 bases). The germline gives CDR1 MDHEN, CDR2 SYDVKM. The V end lost 5 bases, the J end lost 7 bases, and 14 bases lay between the germline ends. This CDR3 contains 14 residues. CDR3 DNA sequence: TGTGCCAGCAGTACGTCAGGGTTGGGCGGGGAGCTGTTTTTT. This encodes CASSTSGLGGELFF.

This clonotype was observed many times. The chain is built from TRBV14 and TRBJ2-3; tentative D call: TRBD1 (5 bases). Deletions cut 4 bases from V and 0 bases from J, with 14 bases between. This CDR3 comprises 16 residues. From germline, CDR1 is SGHDN and CDR2 FVKESK. The CDR3 sequence: CASSPGGQSSTDTQYF. As DNA, the CDR3 is TGTGCCAGCAGCCCCGGCGGACAATCTAGCACAGATACGCAGTATTTT.

In its sample, this clonotype was seen a few times. This rearrangement joins TRBV6-6 to TRBJ2-3; D uncertain. Germline CDR1 and CDR2: MNHNY and SVGAGI (reference sequence). CDR3 length: 11 residues. The CDR3 bases are TGTGTGGCACGGAGCACAGATACGCAGTATTTT. Its translation: CVARSTDTQYF.

The chain combines TRBV12-3 or TRBV12-4 with TRBJ1-1, with 9 nucleotides matching TRBD1. The ends lost 6 bases at V and 6 bases at J; junction bases unmatched: 17. The CDR3 contains 17 residues. The CDR3 reads CASSRFTGGGGGAEAFF. The CDR3 DNA reads TGTGCCAGCAGCCGATTCACAGGGGGCGGGGGTGGGGCTGAAGCTTTCTTT.

This clonotype was seen ten or more times. The V and J genes are TRBV7-2 and TRBJ2-2; D remains ambiguous. The CDR3 consists of 16 residues. V dropped 2 bases and J dropped 2 bases, with 12 bases sitting between them. The germline gives CDR1 SGHTA, CDR2 FQGNSA. CDR3 sequence (DNA): TGTGCCAGCAGCTTATATTCTACGGCCAACACCGGGGAGCTGTTTTTT. This encodes CASSLYSTANTGELFF.

This clonotype showed up just a few times. This chain uses TRBV30 with TRBJ2-1; no definite D call. Trimming took off 1 base at V and 12 bases at J, with 16 bases between the two ends. This CDR3 is 13 amino acids long. Germline V gives CDR1 GTSNPN, CDR2 SVGIG (reference sequence). As DNA, the CDR3 is TGTGCCTGGAGTGCAGAGTCACCGATGGGGCAGTTCTTC. It yields the protein CAWSAESPMGQFF. The entire variable domain, with the rest obtained from reference TRBV30 and TRBJ2-1, is as follows: SQTIHQWPATLVQPVGSPLSLECTVEGTSNPNLYWYRQAAGRGLQLLFYSVGIGQISSEVPQNLSASRPQDRQFILSSKKLLLSDSGFYLCAWSAESPMGQFFGPGTRLTVL.

This clonotype was seen at least ten times. The chain carries TRBV7-8 and TRBJ2-5; no clear D. Germline CDR1 reads SGHVS; CDR2 reads FQNEAQ. The CDR3 is 14 amino acids. Trimming cost V 5 bases and J 1 base, with 11 bases left between them. The CDR3 here is CASSPKAAQETQYF. The CDR3 nucleotides are TGTGCCAGCAGCCCAAAAGCAGCCCAAGAGACCCAGTACTTC.

This clonotype occurred many times. V usage is TRBV6-2 or TRBV6-3 and J usage is TRBJ1-1; the D gene is possibly TRBD1 (5 bases). The germline CDR1 and CDR2 sequences are MNHEY and SVGEGT. The CDR3 has 14 amino acids. The V and J ends lost 6 bases and 7 bases respectively, with 18 bases between them. This chain's CDR3 is CASSQGPTNDEAFF. CDR3 nucleotide sequence: TGTGCCAGCAGCCAGGGACCGACTAACGATGAAGCTTTCTTT.

This clonotype was detected a few times. Written as DNA, the CDR3 is TGTGCCAGCAGCTTCCGGACGGCGAACAATGAGCAGTTCTTC. Its translation: CASSFRTANNEQFF. The genes are TRBV5-4 and TRBJ2-1; no clear D gene. CDR1 SGHNT and CDR2 YYREEE come from the germline V gene (reference sequence). The CDR3 has 14 amino acids. Between the trimmed V and J ends, which lost 2 bases and 5 bases, there was a span of 11 bases.

The table lists this clonotype with many counts. The V gene is TRBV29-1, the J gene TRBJ2-7; TRBD2 might be the D (6 bases). Germline V gene lookup returns CDR1 SQVTM and CDR2 ANQGSEA. The V gene lost 7 bases and the J gene lost 4 bases, with 20 bases spanning the gap. The CDR3 sequence is 14 residues long. CDR3 sequence reads: CSAAAGSPTYEQYF. As DNA, the CDR3 is TGCAGCGCCGCGGCGGGGTCCCCAACGTACGAGCAGTACTTC.

This clonotype came up many times. The chain links TRBV28 to TRBJ1-2; D may be TRBD1 (6 bases). With 8 bases removed from V and 4 bases from J, the gap between germline ends came to 11 bases. CDR1 is MDHEN, CDR2 SYDVKM, per germline. The CDR3 covers 12 residues. CDR3 coding DNA: TGTGCCAGCGGGACATTTAGCTATGGCTACACCTTC. Translated: CASGTFSYGYTF.

This clonotype was counted many times. This chain links TRBV4-3 with TRBJ1-3; possible D gene TRBD1, 5 bases. There are 15 residues in the CDR3. Trimming removed 4 bases from V and 3 bases from J, with 13 bases in between. CDR1 and CDR2 from the germline V gene are LGHNA and YSLEER. CDR3 sequence: CASSLNRGSGNTIYF. The DNA of the CDR3 is TGCGCCAGCAGCCTCAACCGGGGCAGTGGAAACACCATATATTTT.

This clonotype was seen repeatedly, ten times or more. V gene TRBV7-2 combines with J gene TRBJ2-3; 8 bases fit TRBD1. After removal of 5 bases from V and 4 bases from J, the junction contained 5 bases not matched to a gene. This CDR3 spans 14 amino acids. CDR1 SGHTA and CDR2 FQGNSA come from the germline V gene. As DNA, the CDR3 is TGTGCCAGCAGCCCGGACAGGGAGCCAGATACGCAGTATTTT. Its translation is CASSPDREPDTQYF.

This clonotype was observed at least ten times. The chain combines TRBV7-2 with TRBJ1-4; D is uncertain. The ends were cut back, 1 base at V and 9 bases at J, with 9 bases in the middle. Germline V gene data show CDR1 as SGHTA and CDR2 as FQGNSA. The CDR3 has 13 amino acids. CDR3 region: CASSLGLEKKLFF. The CDR3 nucleotides are TGTGCCAGCAGCTTAGGACTAGAGAAAAAACTGTTTTTT. The full variable domain, with the rest looked up from reference TRBV7-2 and TRBJ1-4, is GAGVSQSPSNKVTEKGKDVELRCDPISGHTALYWYRQSLGQGLEFLIYFQGNSAPDKSGLPSDRFSAERTGGSVSTLTIQRTQQEDSAVYLCASSLGLEKKLFFGSGTQLSVL.

The chain joins TRBV7-9 to TRBJ1-1, with TRBD1 matching over 7 bases. The CDR3 has 15 amino acids. CDR1 is SEHNR and CDR2 is FQNEAQ in the germline V gene (reference sequence). Trimming removed 5 bases from V and 0 bases from J; junction bases left unmatched: 6. The CDR3 DNA reads TGTGCCAGCAGCCCTCGACAGGGCATGAACACTGAAGCTTTCTTT. This sequence encodes CASSPRQGMNTEAFF. The full variable domain, its missing parts supplied by reference TRBV7-9 and TRBJ1-1, is DTGVSQNPRHKITKRGQNVTFRCDPISEHNRLYWYRQTLGQGPEFLTYFQNEAQLEKSRLLSDRFSAERPKGSFSTLEIQRTEQGDSAMYLCASSPRQGMNTEAFFGQGTRLTVV.

The table lists this clonotype with many counts. The gene calls are TRBV19 and TRBJ1-1; tentatively, D is TRBD1 (6 bases). The CDR3 length is 15 residues. Germline V CDR1 and CDR2: LNHDA, SQIVND (reference sequence). V was pared by 7 bases and J by 1 base, with 16 bases between. CDR3 sequence reads: CASTHGTPRNTEAFF. The CDR3 nucleotides read TGTGCCAGTACCCACGGGACACCCAGGAACACTGAAGCTTTCTTT.